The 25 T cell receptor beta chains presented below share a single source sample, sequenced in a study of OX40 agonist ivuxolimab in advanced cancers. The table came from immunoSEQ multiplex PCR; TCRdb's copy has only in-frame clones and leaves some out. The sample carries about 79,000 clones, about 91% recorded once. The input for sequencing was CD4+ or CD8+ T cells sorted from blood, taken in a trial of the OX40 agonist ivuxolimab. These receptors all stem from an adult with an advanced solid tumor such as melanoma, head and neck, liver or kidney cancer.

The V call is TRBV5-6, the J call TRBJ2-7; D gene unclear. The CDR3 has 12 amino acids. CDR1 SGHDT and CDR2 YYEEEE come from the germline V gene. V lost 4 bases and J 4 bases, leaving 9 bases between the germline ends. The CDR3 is CASSHNQYEQYF. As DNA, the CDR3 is TGTGCCAGCAGCCACAACCAGTACGAGCAGTACTTC.

The CDR3 sequence: CASSLETSGRGEFF. In nucleotides, the CDR3 is TGTGCCAGCAGCTTAGAGACTAGCGGGAGGGGGGAGTTCTTC. This chain uses TRBV11-2 with TRBJ2-1, with 14 positions matching TRBD2. This CDR3 is built from 14 residues. CDR1 and CDR2 from the germline V gene are SGHAT and FQNNGV. V trimming: 0 bases; J trimming: 14 bases; junction bases outside the gene matches: 3.

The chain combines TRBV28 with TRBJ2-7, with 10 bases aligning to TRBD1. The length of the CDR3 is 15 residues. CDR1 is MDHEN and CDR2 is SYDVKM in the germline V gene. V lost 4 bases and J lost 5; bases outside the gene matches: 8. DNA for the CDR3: TGTGCCAGCAGTTCCTCGGGACAGGGGATCCACGAGCAGTACTTC. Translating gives CASSSSGQGIHEQYF.

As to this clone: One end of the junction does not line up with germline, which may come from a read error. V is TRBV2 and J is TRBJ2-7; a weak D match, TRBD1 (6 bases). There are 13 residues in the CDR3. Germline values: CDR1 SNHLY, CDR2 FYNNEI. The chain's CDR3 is CASSGQVGEPFLF. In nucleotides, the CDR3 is TGTGCCAGCAGTGGACAGGTCGGCGAACCGTTTCTCTTC.

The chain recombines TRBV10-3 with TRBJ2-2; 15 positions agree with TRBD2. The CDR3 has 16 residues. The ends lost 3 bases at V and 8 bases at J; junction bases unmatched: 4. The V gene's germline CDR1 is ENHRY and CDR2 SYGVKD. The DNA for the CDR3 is TGTGCCATCAGTGAAGGACTAGCGGGAGGGCAAGGGGAGCTGTTTTTT. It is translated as CAISEGLAGGQGELFF.

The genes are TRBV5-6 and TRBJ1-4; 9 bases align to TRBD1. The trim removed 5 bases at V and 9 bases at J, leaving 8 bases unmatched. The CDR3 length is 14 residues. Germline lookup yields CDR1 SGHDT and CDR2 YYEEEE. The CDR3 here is CASRFSGTGKKLFF. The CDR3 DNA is TGTGCCAGCAGGTTCTCCGGGACAGGGAAAAAACTGTTTTTT.

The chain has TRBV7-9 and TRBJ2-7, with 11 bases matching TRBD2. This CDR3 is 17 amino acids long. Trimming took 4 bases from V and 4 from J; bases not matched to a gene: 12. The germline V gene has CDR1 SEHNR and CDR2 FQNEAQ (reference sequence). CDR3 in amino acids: CASSSLLIAGGQYEQYF. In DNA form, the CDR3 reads TGTGCCAGCAGCTCCCTACTCATAGCGGGAGGGCAGTACGAGCAGTACTTC.

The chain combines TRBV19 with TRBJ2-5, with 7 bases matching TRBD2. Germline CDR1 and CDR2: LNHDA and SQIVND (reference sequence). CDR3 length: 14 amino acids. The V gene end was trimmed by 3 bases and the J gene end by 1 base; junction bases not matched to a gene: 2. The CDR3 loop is CASSIERGQETQYF. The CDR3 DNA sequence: TGTGCCAGTAGTATTGAGCGGGGCCAAGAGACCCAGTACTTC. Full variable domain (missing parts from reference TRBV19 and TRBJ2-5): DGGITQSPKYLFRKEGQNVTLSCEQNLNHDAMYWYRQDPGQGLRLIYYSQIVNDFQKGDIAEGYSVSREKKESFPLTVTSAQKNPTAFYLCASSIERGQETQYFGPGTRLLVL.

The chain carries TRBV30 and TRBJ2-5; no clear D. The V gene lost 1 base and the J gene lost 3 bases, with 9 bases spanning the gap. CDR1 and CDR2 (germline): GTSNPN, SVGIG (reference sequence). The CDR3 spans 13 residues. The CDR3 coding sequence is TGTGCCTGGAGTGGGAGCAGCAAAGAGACCCAGTACTTC. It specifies CAWSGSSKETQYF.

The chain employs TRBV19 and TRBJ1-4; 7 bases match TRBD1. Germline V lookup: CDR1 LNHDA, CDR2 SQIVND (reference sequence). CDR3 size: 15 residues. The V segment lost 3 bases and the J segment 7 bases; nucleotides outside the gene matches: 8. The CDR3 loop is CASSMSRGRGEKLFF. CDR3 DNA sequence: TGTGCCAGTAGTATGAGTAGGGGGCGGGGTGAAAAACTGTTTTTT.

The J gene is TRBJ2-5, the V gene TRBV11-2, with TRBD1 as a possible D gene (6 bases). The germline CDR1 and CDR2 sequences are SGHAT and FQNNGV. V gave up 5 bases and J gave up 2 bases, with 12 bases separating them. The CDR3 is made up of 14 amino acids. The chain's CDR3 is CASSHYGQQETQYF. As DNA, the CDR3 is TGTGCCAGCAGCCATTACGGACAGCAAGAGACCCAGTACTTC.

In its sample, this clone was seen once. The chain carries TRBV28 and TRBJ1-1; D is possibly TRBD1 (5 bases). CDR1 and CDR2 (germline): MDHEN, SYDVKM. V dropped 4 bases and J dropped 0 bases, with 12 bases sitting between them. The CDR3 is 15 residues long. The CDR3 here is CASSSGADMNTEAFF. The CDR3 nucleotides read TGTGCCAGCAGTTCCGGGGCCGACATGAACACTGAAGCTTTCTTT.

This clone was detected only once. CDR3 protein: CASSPRAGGFSYNEQFF. In nucleotides, the CDR3 is TGTGCCAGCAGCCCTAGAGCGGGAGGCTTCTCCTACAATGAGCAGTTCTTC. V usage is TRBV7-6 and J usage is TRBJ2-1; 9 nucleotides agree with TRBD2. CDR3 length: 17 amino acids. Germline V gene lookup returns CDR1 SGHVS and CDR2 FNYEAQ. V lost 5 bases and J lost 0; bases outside the gene matches: 8.

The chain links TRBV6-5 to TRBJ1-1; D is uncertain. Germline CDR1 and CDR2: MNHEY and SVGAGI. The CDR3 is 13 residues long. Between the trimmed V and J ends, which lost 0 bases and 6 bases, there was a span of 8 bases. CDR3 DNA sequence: TGTGCCAGCAGTTACTCGACTTCGCCTGAAGCTTTCTTT. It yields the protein CASSYSTSPEAFF.

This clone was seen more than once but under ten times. Written as DNA, the CDR3 is TGTGCCTGGAGTGGCGTGAACACTGAAGCTTTCTTT. Its translation: CAWSGVNTEAFF. This chain uses TRBV30 with TRBJ1-1; no clear D. The CDR3 runs to 12 residues. The V end lost 1 base, the J end lost 0 bases, and 3 bases lay between the germline ends. Germline V gene lookup returns CDR1 GTSNPN and CDR2 SVGIG (reference sequence).

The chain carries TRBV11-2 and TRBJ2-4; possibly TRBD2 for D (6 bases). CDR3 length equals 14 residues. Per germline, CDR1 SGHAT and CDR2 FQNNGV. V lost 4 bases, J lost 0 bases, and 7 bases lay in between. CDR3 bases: TGTGCCAGCAGCTCGGGACTAGCCAAAAACATTCAGTACTTC. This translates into CASSSGLAKNIQYF.

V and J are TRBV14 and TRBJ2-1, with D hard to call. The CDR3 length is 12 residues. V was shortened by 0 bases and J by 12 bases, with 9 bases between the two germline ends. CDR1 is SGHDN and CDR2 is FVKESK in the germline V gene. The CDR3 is CASSQDRKRQFF. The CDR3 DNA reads TGTGCCAGCAGCCAAGATCGGAAGAGGCAGTTCTTC.

DNA for the CDR3: TGTGCCAGCAGCCCGCTGGTCGAGGGTGAGCAGTTCTTC. Amino acid sequence: CASSPLVEGEQFF. The chain recombines TRBV7-3 with TRBJ2-1, with a weak D call TRBD2 (5 bases). From germline, CDR1 is SGHTA and CDR2 FQGTGA. V lost 5 bases and J 9 bases, leaving 14 bases between the germline ends. The CDR3 consists of 13 residues.

The CDR3 sequence: CASSQGLATYNEQFF. CDR3 DNA: TGTGCCAGCAGCCAAGGACTAGCGACTTACAATGAGCAGTTCTTC. This chain joins TRBV14 and TRBJ2-1; the match to TRBD2 covers 8 bases. J lost 4 bases, V lost 1 base, and 3 bases had no gene match. Per germline, CDR1 SGHDN and CDR2 FVKESK. The CDR3 spans 15 residues.

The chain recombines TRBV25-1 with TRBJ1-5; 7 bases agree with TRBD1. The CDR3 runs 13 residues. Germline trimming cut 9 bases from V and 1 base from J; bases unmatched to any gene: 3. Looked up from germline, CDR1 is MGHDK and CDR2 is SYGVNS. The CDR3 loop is CAREQGSNQPQHF. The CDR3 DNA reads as TGTGCCAGAGAACAGGGGAGCAATCAGCCCCAGCATTTT.

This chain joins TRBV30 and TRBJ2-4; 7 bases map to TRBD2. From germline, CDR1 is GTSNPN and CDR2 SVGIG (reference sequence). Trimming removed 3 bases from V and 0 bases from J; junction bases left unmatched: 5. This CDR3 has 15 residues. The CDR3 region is CAWRLAALAKNIQYF. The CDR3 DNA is TGTGCCTGGAGGCTAGCGGCCTTAGCCAAAAACATTCAGTACTTC.

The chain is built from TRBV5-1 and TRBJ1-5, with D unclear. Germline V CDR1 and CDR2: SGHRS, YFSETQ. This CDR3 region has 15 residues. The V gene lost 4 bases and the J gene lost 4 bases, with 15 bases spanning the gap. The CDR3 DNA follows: TGCGCCAGCAGCCCCGAGGCAGGACTTAATCAGCCCCAGCATTTT. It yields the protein CASSPEAGLNQPQHF.

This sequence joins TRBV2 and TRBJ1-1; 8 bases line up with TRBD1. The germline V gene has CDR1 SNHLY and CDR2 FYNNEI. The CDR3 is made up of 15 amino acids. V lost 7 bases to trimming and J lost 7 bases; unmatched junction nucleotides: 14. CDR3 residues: CASTPETGVRVEAFF. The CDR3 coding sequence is TGTGCCAGCACCCCCGAGACAGGGGTAAGGGTTGAAGCTTTCTTT. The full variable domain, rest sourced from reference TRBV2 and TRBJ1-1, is EPEVTQTPSHQVTQMGQEVILRCVPISNHLYFYWYRQILGQKVEFLVSFYNNEISEKSEIFDDQFSVERPDGSNFTLKIRSTKLEDSAMYFCASTPETGVRVEAFFGQGTRLTVV.

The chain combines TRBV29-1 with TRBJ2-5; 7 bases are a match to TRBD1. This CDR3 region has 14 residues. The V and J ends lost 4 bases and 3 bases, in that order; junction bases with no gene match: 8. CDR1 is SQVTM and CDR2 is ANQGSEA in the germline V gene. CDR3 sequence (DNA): TGCAGCGTTGTGGATAGGGGGCGGGAAGAGACCCAGTACTTC. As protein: CSVVDRGREETQYF. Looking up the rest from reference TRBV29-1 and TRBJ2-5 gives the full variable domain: SAVISQKPSRDICQRGTSLTIQCQVDSQVTMMFWYRQQPGQSLTLIATANQGSEATYESGFVIDKFPISRPNLTFSTLTVSNMSPEDSSIYLCSVVDRGREETQYFGPGTRLLVL.

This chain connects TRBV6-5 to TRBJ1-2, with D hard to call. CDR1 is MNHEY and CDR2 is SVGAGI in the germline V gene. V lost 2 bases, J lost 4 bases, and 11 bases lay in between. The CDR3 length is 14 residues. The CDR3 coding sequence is TGTGCCAGCAGTTACCGATCAGGTGCCTATGGCTACACCTTC. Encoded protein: CASSYRSGAYGYTF.